The next 28 T cell receptor beta chains were all read from a single sample in a study of T cell changes during pregnancy in multiple sclerosis. Profiled with immunoSEQ multiplex PCR; TCRdb holds only in-frame clones, not every one. The data hold about 28,000 clones, with about 89% observed a single time. The sample here was CD4+ T cells from peripheral blood mononuclear cells, taken in the first trimester of pregnancy. These receptors were taken from a female donor in good health, enrolled as a control in a pregnancy study.

J is TRBJ1-5 and V is TRBV28, with D hard to call. CDR3 length: 14 residues. Trimming pared 5 bases from V and 4 bases from J, leaving 12 bases between. Germline V gives CDR1 MDHEN, CDR2 SYDVKM. The CDR3 DNA reads as TGTGCCAGCAGTGAGCGGGCCCTAAATCAGCCCCAGCATTTT. Translation: CASSERALNQPQHF.

In this sample, this clone turned up a few times. The genes are TRBV5-4 and TRBJ1-6; TRBD1 matches at 7 bases. Germline CDR1 is SGHNT and CDR2 is YYREEE (reference sequence). The V segment lost 0 bases and the J segment 9 bases; nucleotides outside the gene matches: 6. There are 15 residues in the CDR3. Here the CDR3 DNA reads TGTGCCAGCAGCTTGGGAGACAGGGCTACTTCACCCCTCCACTTT. Amino acid sequence: CASSLGDRATSPLHF.

This clone has just one count. The rearrangement links TRBV5-4 to TRBJ2-7; 7 bases line up with TRBD2. CDR3 size: 14 residues. Germline CDR1 and CDR2: SGHNT and YYREEE (reference sequence). Germline trimming cut 1 base from V and 2 bases from J; bases unmatched to any gene: 3. CDR3 nucleotide sequence: TGTGCCAGCAGCTTGAGGGGAGGGACCTACGAGCAGTACTTC. This gives the protein CASSLRGGTYEQYF.

The chain has TRBV28 and TRBJ1-5, with D tentatively TRBD1 (6 bases). Germline CDR1 reads MDHEN; CDR2 reads SYDVKM. CDR3 length equals 18 residues. Trimming took 2 bases from V and 0 from J, leaving 17 bases between them. The CDR3 loop reads CASSLDSWGQPSNQPQHF. The CDR3, as DNA: TGTGCCAGCAGTTTAGATTCGTGGGGGCAACCTAGCAATCAGCCCCAGCATTTT.

This chain uses TRBV28 with TRBJ1-1; TRBD1 aligns across 9 bases. The CDR3 contains 15 residues. Trimming took 5 bases from V and 4 from J; bases not matched to a gene: 8. Germline CDR1 and CDR2: MDHEN and SYDVKM. The CDR3 DNA reads as TGTGCCAGCAGTCGCTTGACAGGGGGTGTCACTGAAGCTTTCTTT. It encodes CASSRLTGGVTEAFF.

The rearrangement links TRBV19 to TRBJ2-7; 7 bases agree with TRBD1. Looked up from germline, CDR1 is LNHDA and CDR2 is SQIVND (reference sequence). The CDR3 is 13 amino acids. Trimming removed 9 bases from V and 7 bases from J; junction bases left unmatched: 12. The CDR3 loop reads CARQQTGTGEQYF. DNA for the CDR3: TGTGCCAGGCAACAGACAGGGACGGGAGAGCAGTACTTC.

The V call is TRBV5-6, the J call TRBJ1-3; 9 nucleotides match TRBD1. There are 15 residues in the CDR3. V dropped 4 bases and J dropped 6; count of bases not matched to a gene: 8. Germline lookup yields CDR1 SGHDT and CDR2 YYEEEE. The CDR3 loop reads CASSTPGQGANTIYF. In nucleotides, the CDR3 is TGTGCCAGCAGCACCCCGGGACAGGGTGCAAACACCATATATTTT.

The chain uses TRBV19 and TRBJ2-2; D is unresolved. This CDR3 has 13 residues. Germline V lookup: CDR1 LNHDA, CDR2 SQIVND (reference sequence). V lost 6 bases and J 7 bases, leaving 12 bases between the germline ends. The DNA of the CDR3 is TGTGCCAGTAGGGGCCCAGCTATCGGGGAGCTGTTTTTT. As protein: CASRGPAIGELFF. Full variable domain (missing parts from reference TRBV19 and TRBJ2-2): DGGITQSPKYLFRKEGQNVTLSCEQNLNHDAMYWYRQDPGQGLRLIYYSQIVNDFQKGDIAEGYSVSREKKESFPLTVTSAQKNPTAFYLCASRGPAIGELFFGEGSRLTVL.

The chain joins TRBV7-6 to TRBJ2-3, with 7 bases fitting TRBD2. V was clipped by 1 base and J by 2 bases; unmatched bases: 9. CDR3 length: 17 amino acids. The germline gives CDR1 SGHVS, CDR2 FNYEAQ. This CDR3 reads CASSLVLGGGPTDTQYF. The CDR3 nucleotides read TGTGCCAGCAGCTTAGTCCTTGGGGGAGGGCCCACAGATACGCAGTATTTT.

This clone came up once. The chain combines TRBV29-1 with TRBJ1-6; D is perhaps TRBD1 (6 bases). CDR3 length: 13 residues. Between the trimmed V and J ends, which lost 7 bases and 7 bases, there was a span of 14 bases. Per germline, CDR1 SQVTM and CDR2 ANQGSEA. The CDR3 DNA reads as TGCAGCGCCAGGGTACAGGGAAATTCACCCCTCCACTTT. Its protein is CSARVQGNSPLHF. Drawing the rest from reference TRBV29-1 and TRBJ1-6, the complete variable domain is SAVISQKPSRDICQRGTSLTIQCQVDSQVTMMFWYRQQPGQSLTLIATANQGSEATYESGFVIDKFPISRPNLTFSTLTVSNMSPEDSSIYLCSARVQGNSPLHFGNGTRLTVT.

V is TRBV27 and J is TRBJ2-3; weak D call: TRBD1 (7 bases). This CDR3 spans 14 amino acids. The V gene's germline CDR1 is MNHEY and CDR2 SMNVEV (reference sequence). Trimming pared 5 bases from V and 9 bases from J, leaving 18 bases between. As DNA, the CDR3 is TGTGCCAGCAGTGACCCAGGGGGGTCGGGGACGCAGTATTTT. It specifies CASSDPGGSGTQYF.

Comments on this clone: At one boundary the junction diverges from the germline segment, which might be a read error. The chain carries TRBV7-7 and TRBJ2-1; TRBD1 might be the D (7 bases). Germline CDR1 and CDR2: SSHAT and FNYEAQ (reference sequence). The length of the CDR3 is 14 residues. The CDR3 reads CASRRGLTYNEQFF. The CDR3 region has the DNA TGTGCTAGCAGGAGGGGGCTCACCTACAATGAGCAGTTCTTC.

The V gene is TRBV5-1, the J gene TRBJ1-1; D is unresolved. CDR1 SGHRS and CDR2 YFSETQ come from the germline V gene. This CDR3 has 12 amino acids. Trimming stripped 3 bases from V and 5 bases from J, with 8 bases between. The CDR3 protein is CASSSGLTEAFF. For the CDR3, the DNA is TGCGCCAGCAGCTCCGGACTGACTGAAGCTTTCTTT.

The genes are TRBV11-2 and TRBJ2-7; TRBD2 aligns across 12 bases. Germline-derived CDR1 and CDR2 are SGHAT and FQNNGV. The CDR3 runs to 16 residues. V lost 2 bases, J lost 5 bases, and 7 bases stayed unmatched. The CDR3 DNA reads TGTGCCAGCAGCTTAAGATCGCTAGCGGGAGGGAACGAGCAGTACTTC. It specifies CASSLRSLAGGNEQYF.

The table lists this clone with a few counts. The chain employs TRBV14 and TRBJ1-1; the match to TRBD1 covers 9 bases. The ends lost 4 bases at V and 0 bases at J; junction bases unmatched: 6. CDR3 length equals 16 residues. The germline V gene encodes CDR1 SGHDN and CDR2 FVKESK. In DNA, the CDR3 is TGTGCCAGCAGCCCACAGGGGGCCGTAATGAACACTGAAGCTTTCTTT. Protein product: CASSPQGAVMNTEAFF.

This clone showed up just once. This chain joins TRBV30 and TRBJ2-1, with 13 positions matching TRBD2. J lost 7 bases, V lost 4 bases, and 10 bases had no gene match. Germline CDR1 GTSNPN, CDR2 SVGIG (reference sequence). There are 16 residues in the CDR3. CDR3 protein: CAWTLRTSGSKNEQFF. CDR3 nucleotides: TGTGCCTGGACCTTACGGACTAGCGGGAGTAAGAATGAGCAGTTCTTC.

The J gene is TRBJ1-1, the V gene TRBV30; D is unclear. Deletions cut 1 base from V and 0 bases from J, with 6 bases between. The germline CDR1 and CDR2 sequences are GTSNPN and SVGIG (reference sequence). The length of the CDR3 is 13 residues. The CDR3 is CAWSGNMNTEAFF. Here the CDR3 DNA reads TGTGCCTGGAGTGGTAACATGAACACTGAAGCTTTCTTT.

The chain combines TRBV6-5 with TRBJ2-7; tentatively, D is TRBD2 (6 bases). The germline gives CDR1 MNHEY, CDR2 SVGAGI. Trimming shortened V by 0 bases and J by 4 bases, and 13 bases separated the two germline ends. This CDR3 comprises 15 residues. The chain's CDR3 is CASSYSGSQRYEQYF. The CDR3 region has the DNA TGTGCCAGCAGTTACTCCGGGAGCCAGAGATACGAGCAGTACTTC.

The rearrangement uses TRBV27 and TRBJ2-3; 11 bases match TRBD2. The CDR3 runs 15 residues. Germline CDR1 is MNHEY and CDR2 is SMNVEV (reference sequence). V trimming: 5 bases; J trimming: 4 bases; junction bases outside the gene matches: 5. The CDR3 nucleotides are TGTGCCAGCAGTCTAGCGGGGGGTCTGGCAGATACGCAGTATTTT. Encoded protein: CASSLAGGLADTQYF.

The V gene is TRBV19, the J gene TRBJ2-1, with D uncertain. V lost 1 base, J lost 5 bases, and 18 bases lay in between. The CDR3 covers 17 residues. Germline assignment: CDR1 LNHDA and CDR2 SQIVND (reference sequence). CDR3 sequence (DNA): TGTGCCAGTAGTATAGTACAAAGGATTGGGCCGAACAATGAGCAGTTCTTC. Amino acids: CASSIVQRIGPNNEQFF.

The chain combines TRBV6-5 with TRBJ2-5; tentative D call: TRBD2 (5 bases). Trimming cost V 0 bases and J 4 bases, with 9 bases left between them. There are 14 residues in the CDR3. CDR1 and CDR2 (germline): MNHEY, SVGAGI. CDR3 protein: CASSYSELGETQYF. The CDR3 DNA follows: TGTGCCAGCAGTTACTCGGAACTAGGAGAGACCCAGTACTTC.

V gene TRBV9 combines with J gene TRBJ2-3; D gene unclear. Trimming removed 0 bases at V and 4 bases at J, with 15 bases between. This CDR3 is built from 16 residues. The V gene's germline CDR1 is SGDLS and CDR2 YYNGEE. CDR3 in amino acids: CASSVVALNQADTQYF. In DNA form, the CDR3 reads TGTGCCAGCAGCGTAGTGGCCCTCAACCAGGCAGATACGCAGTATTTT.

The gene calls are TRBV5-1 and TRBJ1-1, with D possibly being TRBD1 (6 bases). V gave up 0 bases and J gave up 4 bases, with 7 bases separating them. CDR1 and CDR2 from the germline V gene are SGHRS and YFSETQ. The CDR3 is made up of 13 amino acids. CDR3 sequence (DNA): TGCGCCAGCAGCTTGGGGGGGCTCACTGAAGCTTTCTTT. Translated: CASSLGGLTEAFF.

Notes on this clone: The junction differs from germline at one of its ends, possibly a read error. This specimen includes other DNA sequences encoding the same CDR3. The chain employs TRBV18 and TRBJ1-1; 9 bases align to TRBD1. The germline V gene has CDR1 KGHSH and CDR2 LQKENI. The length of the CDR3 is 13 residues. The chain's CDR3 is CASSPVEGQGWSF. The DNA of the CDR3 is TGTGCCAGCTCACCAGTTGAGGGACAGGGATGGTCCTTT. Supplemented by reference TRBV18 and TRBJ1-1, the full variable domain reads NAGVMQNPRHLVRRRGQEARLRCSPMKGHSHVYWYRQLPEEGLKFMVYLQKENIIDESGMPKERFSAEFPKEGPSILRIQQVVRGDSAAYFCASSPVEGQGWSFGQGTRLTVV.

V usage is TRBV19 and J usage is TRBJ2-5; 8 positions match TRBD2. Trimming cost V 5 bases and J 5 bases; bases outside gene matches: 10. Germline V gives CDR1 LNHDA, CDR2 SQIVND (reference sequence). The length of the CDR3 is 15 residues. CDR3 DNA: TGTGCCAGTAGTTCAAGCGGGGGCACCCTGGAGACCCAGTACTTC. Amino acids: CASSSSGGTLETQYF.

The chain uses TRBV7-2 and TRBJ1-5, with a possible D match to TRBD1 (6 bases). With 5 bases removed from V and 9 bases from J, the gap between germline ends came to 14 bases. This CDR3 spans 13 amino acids. Germline CDR1 reads SGHTA; CDR2 reads FQGNSA. The CDR3 here is CASSARQDSPQHF. The DNA for the CDR3 is TGTGCCAGCAGCGCCAGACAGGATTCGCCCCAGCATTTT.

The chain links TRBV29-1 to TRBJ2-3; D might be TRBD1 (5 bases). The V gene's germline CDR1 is SQVTM and CDR2 ANQGSEA. The CDR3 is made up of 12 amino acids. The V end lost 5 bases, the J end lost 7 bases, and 13 bases lay between the germline ends. The CDR3 DNA is TGCAGCGTTAGACCTCAGGGATATACGCAGTATTTT. It codes for CSVRPQGYTQYF.

This sequence joins TRBV15 and TRBJ2-3; the match to TRBD2 covers 13 bases. The CDR3 is 16 amino acids. From germline, CDR1 is LNHNV and CDR2 YYDKDF (reference sequence). The V and J ends lost 1 base and 4 bases, in that order; junction bases with no gene match: 2. The CDR3 nucleotides are TGTGCCACCAGCAGAGGGACTAGCGGGGGCTCAGATACGCAGTATTTT. It translates to CATSRGTSGGSDTQYF.